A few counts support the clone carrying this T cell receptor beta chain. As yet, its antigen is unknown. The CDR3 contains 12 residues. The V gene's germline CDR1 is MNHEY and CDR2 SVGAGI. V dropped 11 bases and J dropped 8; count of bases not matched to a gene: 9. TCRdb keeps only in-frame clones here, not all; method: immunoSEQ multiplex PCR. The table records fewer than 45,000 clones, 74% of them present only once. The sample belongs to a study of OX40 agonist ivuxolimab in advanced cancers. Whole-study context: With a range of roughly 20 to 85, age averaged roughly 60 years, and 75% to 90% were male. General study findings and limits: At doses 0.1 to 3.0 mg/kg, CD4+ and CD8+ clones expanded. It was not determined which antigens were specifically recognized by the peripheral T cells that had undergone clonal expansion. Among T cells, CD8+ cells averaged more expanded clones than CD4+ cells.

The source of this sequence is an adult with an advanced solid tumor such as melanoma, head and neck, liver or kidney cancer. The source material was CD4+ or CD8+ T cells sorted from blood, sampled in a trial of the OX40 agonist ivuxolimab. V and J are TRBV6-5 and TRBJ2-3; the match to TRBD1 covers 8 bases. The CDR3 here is CASGRGRGTQYF. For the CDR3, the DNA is TGTGCCTCGGGCAGGGGGCGAGGTACGCAGTATTTT.